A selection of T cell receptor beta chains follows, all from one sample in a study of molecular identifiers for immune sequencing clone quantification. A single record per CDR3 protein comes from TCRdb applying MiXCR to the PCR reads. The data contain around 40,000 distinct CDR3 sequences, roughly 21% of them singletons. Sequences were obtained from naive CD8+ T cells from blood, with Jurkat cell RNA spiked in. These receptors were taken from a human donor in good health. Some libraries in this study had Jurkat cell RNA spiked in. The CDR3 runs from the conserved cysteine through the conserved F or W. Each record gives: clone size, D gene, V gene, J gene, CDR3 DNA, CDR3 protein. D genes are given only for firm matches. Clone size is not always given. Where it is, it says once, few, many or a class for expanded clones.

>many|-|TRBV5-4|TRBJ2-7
TGTGCCAGCAGCATCGCGGTTGCCTACGAGCAGTACTTC
CASSIAVAYEQYF
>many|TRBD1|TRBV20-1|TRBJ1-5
TGCAGTGCTAGAGACAGGGACAGCCCCTATAGCAATCAGCCCCAGCATTTT
CSARDRDSPYSNQPQHF
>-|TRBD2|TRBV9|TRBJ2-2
TGTGCCAGCAGCGAGGGGTTAGCGGGGACCGGGGAGCTGTTTTTT
CASSEGLAGTGELFF
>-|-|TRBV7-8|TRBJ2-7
TGTGCCAGCAGCTTCAGGGTAGACGAGCAGTACTTC
CASSFRVDEQYF
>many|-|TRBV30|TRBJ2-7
TGTGCCTGGAGTACGGGCAGAAGCTCCTACGAGCAGTACTTC
CAWSTGRSSYEQYF
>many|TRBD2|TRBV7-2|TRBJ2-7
TGTGCCAGCAGCCCCGGACTAGCGGGAGGGTACGAGCAGTACTTC
CASSPGLAGGYEQYF
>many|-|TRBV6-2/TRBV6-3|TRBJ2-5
TGTGCCAGCAGGGTCCGAGGGCTGCTTGAGACCCAGTACTTC
CASRVRGLLETQYF
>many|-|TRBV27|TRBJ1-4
TGTGCCAGCAGTTTATCACAGGGAACTGAAAAACTGTTTTTT
CASSLSQGTEKLFF
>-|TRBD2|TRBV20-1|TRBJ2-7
TGCGGTGGACGACTAGCGGGAGACTACGAGCAGTACTTC
CGGRLAGDYEQYF
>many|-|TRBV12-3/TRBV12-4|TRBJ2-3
TGTGCCAGCAGTTCCCAGACAGGGACTGATACGCAGTATTTT
CASSSQTGTDTQYF
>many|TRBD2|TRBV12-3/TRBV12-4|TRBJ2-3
TGTGCCAGCAGCGGGGGGAGCCGGTCAGATACGCAGTATTTT
CASSGGSRSDTQYF
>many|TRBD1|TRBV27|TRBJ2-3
TGTGCCAGCAGTTACAGGGGGCGCCCCGGTGATACGCAGTATTTT
CASSYRGRPGDTQYF
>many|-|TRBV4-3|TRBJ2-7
TGCGCCAGCAGCCAAGATAGGGTCACAGGGGGGGTCTTTGGTTACGAGCAGTACTTC
CASSQDRVTGGVFGYEQYF
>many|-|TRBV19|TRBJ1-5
TGTGCCAGTAGTATAGGGGCAGGGAGTAATCAGCCCCAGCATTTT
CASSIGAGSNQPQHF
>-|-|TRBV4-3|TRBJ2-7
TGCGCCAGCAGCCAAGACGACACATCCTACTACGAGCAGTACTTC
CASSQDDTSYYEQYF
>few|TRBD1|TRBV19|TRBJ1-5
TGTGCCAGTAGTATACAACAGGGGTTCAATCAGCCCCAGCATTTT
CASSIQQGFNQPQHF
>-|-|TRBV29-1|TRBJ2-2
TGCGGCGTTGCCGGGTTGTCGAACACCGGGGGGCTGTTTTTT
CGVAGLSNTGGLFF
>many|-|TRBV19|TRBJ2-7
TGTGCCAGTAGCACCGGTATTGACAGAAGATACGAGCAGTACTTC
CASSTGIDRRYEQYF
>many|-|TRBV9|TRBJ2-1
TGTGCCAGCAGCGTCCCGTTCCATGAGCAGTTCTTC
CASSVPFHEQFF
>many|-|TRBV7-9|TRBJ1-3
TGTGCCAGCAGCCAGATTCTTGGAAACACCATATATTTT
CASSQILGNTIYF
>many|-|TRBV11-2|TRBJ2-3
TGTGCCAGCAGCTCCGCGGGACTCTCCCCAGATACGCAGTATTTT
CASSSAGLSPDTQYF
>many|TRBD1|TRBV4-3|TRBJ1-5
TGCGCCAGCAGCCGCGACAGGGAGGATAATCAGCCCCAGCATTTT
CASSRDREDNQPQHF
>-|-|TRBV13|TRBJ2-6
TGTGCCAGCAGCGAGGACAGCTCGTACTCTGGGGCCAACGTCCTGACTTTC
CASSEDSSYSGANVLTF
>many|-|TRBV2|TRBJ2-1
TGTGCCAGCAGTGAACGCCAGGGGGGTTACTACAATGAGCAGTTCTTC
CASSERQGGYYNEQFF
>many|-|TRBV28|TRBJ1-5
TGTGCCAGCAGTTTATCCGTCAGGGAGTACAATCAGCCCCAGCATTTT
CASSLSVREYNQPQHF
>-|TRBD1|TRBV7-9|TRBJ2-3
TGTGCCAGCAGCTTAGTAGACGGGACAGTAACAGATACGCAGTATTTT
CASSLVDGTVTDTQYF
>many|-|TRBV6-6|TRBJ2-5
TGTGCCAGCAGTTGGGTAGCAGATTACCAAGAGACCCAGTACTTC
CASSWVADYQETQYF
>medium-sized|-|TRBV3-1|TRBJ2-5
TGTGCCAGCAGCCAAGATATAACAGGGCGCCAAGAGACCCAGTACTTC
CASSQDITGRQETQYF
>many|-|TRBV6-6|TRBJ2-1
TGTGCCAGCAGTCATGGGAATGAGCAGTTCTTC
CASSHGNEQFF
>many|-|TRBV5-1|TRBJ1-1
TGCGCCAGCAGCTATTCAGTGAACACTGAAGCTTTCTTT
CASSYSVNTEAFF
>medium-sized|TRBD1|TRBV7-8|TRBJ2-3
TGTGCCAGCAGCGTAGCGACAGGGGGCTGGGCAGATACGCAGTATTTT
CASSVATGGWADTQYF
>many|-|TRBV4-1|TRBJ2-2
TGCGCCAGCAGCCTGGGTCTGGGGACCGGGGAGCTGTTTTTT
CASSLGLGTGELFF
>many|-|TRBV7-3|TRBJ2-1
TGTGCCAGCAGCTTGGGGGGCTTCCCGGGGGTAGAGCAGTTCTTC
CASSLGGFPGVEQFF
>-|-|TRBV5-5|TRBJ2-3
TGTGCCAGCAGCCGTGGCACAGATGCGCAATATTTT
CASSRGTDAQYF
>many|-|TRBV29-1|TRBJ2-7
TGCAGCGTTGTTGGACAAGCCTCCTACGAGCAGTACTTC
CSVVGQASYEQYF
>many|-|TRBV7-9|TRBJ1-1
TGTGCCAGCTCCTCCTGGGAGGCTTTCTTT
CASSSWEAFF